The sequence of this T cell receptor beta chain was determined in a study of blood T cell repertoires in COVID-19. Germline CDR1 reads KGHDR; CDR2 reads SFDVKD. Trimming cost V 0 bases and J 2 bases; bases outside gene matches: 4. The CDR3 consists of 17 residues. Original processing methods: Amplification with reference gene primers provided the estimates of nucleated cell counts. TCRdb's copy holds only in-frame clones and misses some; the assay was immunoSEQ multiplex PCR. Clonal size and the V and J genes are those of that table, whereas D and trimming came from the DNA. This table has 85,000 to 95,000 clones, roughly 89% appearing once.

Sample: peripheral blood. This chain joins TRBV24-1 and TRBJ2-3; 10 nucleotides line up with TRBD1. The sequence was collected from a woman of 80 years or more with active COVID-19. CDR3 sequence: CATSDLYGTGDTDTQYF. CDR3 nucleotides: TGTGCCACCAGTGATTTGTACGGGACAGGGGACACAGATACGCAGTATTTT.